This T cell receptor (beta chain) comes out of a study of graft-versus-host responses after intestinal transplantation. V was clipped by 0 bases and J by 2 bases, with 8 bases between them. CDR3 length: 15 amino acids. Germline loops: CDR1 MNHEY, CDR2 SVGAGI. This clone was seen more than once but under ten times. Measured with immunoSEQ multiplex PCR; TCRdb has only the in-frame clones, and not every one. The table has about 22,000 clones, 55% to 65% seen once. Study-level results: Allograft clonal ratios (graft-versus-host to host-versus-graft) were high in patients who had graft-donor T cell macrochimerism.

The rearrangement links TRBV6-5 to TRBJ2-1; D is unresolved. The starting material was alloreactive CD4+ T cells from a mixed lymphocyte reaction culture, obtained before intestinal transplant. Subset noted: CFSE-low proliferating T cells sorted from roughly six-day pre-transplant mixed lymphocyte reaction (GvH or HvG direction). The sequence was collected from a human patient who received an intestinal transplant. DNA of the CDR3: TGTGCCAGCAGTTACTCGCTTAGTACCTACAATGAGCAGTTCTTC. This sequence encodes CASSYSLSTYNEQFF.